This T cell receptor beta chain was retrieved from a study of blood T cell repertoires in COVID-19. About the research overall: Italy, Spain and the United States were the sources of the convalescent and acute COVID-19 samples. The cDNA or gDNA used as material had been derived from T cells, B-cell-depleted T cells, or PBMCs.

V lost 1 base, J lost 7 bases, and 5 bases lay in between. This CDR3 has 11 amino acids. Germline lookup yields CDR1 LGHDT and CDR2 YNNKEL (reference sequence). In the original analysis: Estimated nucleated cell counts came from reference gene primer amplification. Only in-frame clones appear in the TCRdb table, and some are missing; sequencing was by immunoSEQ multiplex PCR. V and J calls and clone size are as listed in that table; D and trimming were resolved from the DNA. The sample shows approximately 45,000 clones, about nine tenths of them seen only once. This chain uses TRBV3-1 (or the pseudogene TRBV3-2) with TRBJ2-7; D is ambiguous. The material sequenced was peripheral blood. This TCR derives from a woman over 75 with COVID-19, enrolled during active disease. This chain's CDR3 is CASSQVEEQYF. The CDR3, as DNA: TGTGCCAGCAGCCAAGTGGAGGAGCAGTACTTC.